Presented here are 5 T cell receptor beta chains from one specimen sequenced in a study of blood T cell repertoires in COVID-19. Profiled with immunoSEQ multiplex PCR; TCRdb holds only in-frame clones, not every one. The data hold some 300,000 clones, with 90% observed a single time. The sample was peripheral blood. These TCRs come from a woman between 50 and 59 years old with COVID-19, enrolled during active disease.

The genes are TRBV3-1 (or the pseudogene TRBV3-2) and TRBJ2-7; D is undetermined. CDR1 is LGHDT and CDR2 is YNNKEL in the germline V gene (reference sequence). The length of the CDR3 is 15 residues. V was cut by 0 bases and J by 8 bases, with 17 bases left in between. The CDR3 DNA is TGTGCCAGCAGCCAAGATGGCGGCCCCGCCCGGCAGCAGTACTTC. It is translated as CASSQDGGPARQQYF.

Written as DNA, the CDR3 is TGTGCCAGCAGCAAAAGCTTGCATGGCTACACCTTC. Translation gives CASSKSLHGYTF. This chain connects TRBV21-1 to TRBJ1-2. TRBV21-1 is classified as a pseudogene. CDR3 length equals 12 residues.

This chain links TRBV19 with TRBJ2-3, with 14 bases fitting TRBD2. This CDR3 contains 18 residues. Unmatched junction bases numbered 10, after V lost 4 bases and J lost 4 bases. Germline values: CDR1 LNHDA, CDR2 SQIVND (reference sequence). This CDR3 reads CASSRGGTSGRRADTQYF. The CDR3 DNA sequence: TGTGCCAGTAGTAGGGGAGGGACTAGCGGGAGACGGGCAGATACGCAGTATTTT.

The genes are TRBV13 and TRBJ2-2, with D perhaps matching TRBD1 (7 bases). This CDR3 comprises 14 residues. V was clipped by 7 bases and J by 5 bases, with 14 bases between them. Germline V lookup: CDR1 PRHDT, CDR2 FYEKMQ (reference sequence). The CDR3 nucleotides are TGTGCCAGCACGTTACCAGGGGGGACCGGGGAGCTGTTTTTT. Translated, it gives CASTLPGGTGELFF.

This chain connects TRBV5-6 to TRBJ2-5; no clear D gene. This CDR3 is built from 13 residues. The germline CDR1 and CDR2 sequences are SGHDT and YYEEEE. V gave up 6 bases and J gave up 5 bases, with 14 bases separating them. CDR3 sequence reads: CASTITGSETQYF. CDR3 coding DNA: TGTGCCAGCACCATTACCGGGTCGGAGACCCAGTACTTC.